Listed here is a single TCR beta chain. No antigen is known for it. The data derive from a study of T cell responses to AZD1222 COVID-19 vaccine. Findings and caveats of the study: Once two AZD1222 doses were given, Spike-specific TCR breadth and depth went up.

Some clones are missing from TCRdb's copy, which holds only in-frame ones; the method was immunoSEQ multiplex PCR. The sample consists of approximately 140,000 clones, about 90% of them appearing once. This CDR3 has 15 amino acids. V lost 5 bases and J 2 bases, leaving 14 bases between the germline ends. Germline lookup yields CDR1 SGHTA and CDR2 FQGTGA. Here the sequenced sample was peripheral blood, taken on day 0 of AZD1222 vaccination. The chain joins TRBV7-3 to TRBJ2-3, with D uncertain. The clonotype comes from an adult in good health. The CDR3 loop is CASSLDPGYTDTQYF. The CDR3, as DNA: TGTGCCAGCAGCCTAGACCCCGGGTACACAGATACGCAGTATTTT.